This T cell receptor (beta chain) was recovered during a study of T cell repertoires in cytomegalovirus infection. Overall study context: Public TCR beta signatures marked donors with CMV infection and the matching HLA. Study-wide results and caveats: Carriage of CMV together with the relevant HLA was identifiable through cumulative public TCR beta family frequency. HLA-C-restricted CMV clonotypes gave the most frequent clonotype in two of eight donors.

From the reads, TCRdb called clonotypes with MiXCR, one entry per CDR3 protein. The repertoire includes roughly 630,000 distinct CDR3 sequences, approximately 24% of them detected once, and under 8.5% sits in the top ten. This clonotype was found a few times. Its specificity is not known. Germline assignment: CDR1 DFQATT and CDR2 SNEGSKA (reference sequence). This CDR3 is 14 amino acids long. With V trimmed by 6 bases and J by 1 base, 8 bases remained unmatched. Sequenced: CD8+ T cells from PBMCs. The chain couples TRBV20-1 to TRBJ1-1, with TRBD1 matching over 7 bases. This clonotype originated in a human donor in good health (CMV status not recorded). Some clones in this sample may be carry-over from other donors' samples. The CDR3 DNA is TGCAGTGCCCCAGGGGGGGCGACGAACACTGAAGCTTTCTTT. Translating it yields CSAPGGATNTEAFF.